The T cell receptor beta chain described here comes from a study of naive and memory T cell subsets (dated by TCRdb to about 2017). In terms of the full investigation: An open-source, UMI-based TCR alpha and beta sequencing pipeline was applied to sorted naive and memory peripheral blood T cell subsets. Complete agreement was observed between the functional CMV T cell responses and the IgG serology results. RNA was DNase-treated and reverse transcribed with TCR constant-region primers, mostly using SuperScript III. Broader findings and caveats from the paper: The abundance of TCRs followed a power law with an exponent that differed between naive and memory subsets yet stayed consistent across the three individuals. In both CD4 and CD8 cells, the Gini index increased while Shannon and inverse Simpson diversity decreased from naive through CM, EM and EMRA. A few larger clonotypes were present in naive repertoires, particularly the CD8 repertoires, and these clonotypes were possibly memory cells re-expressing CD45RA. Single alpha or beta chain sequences, rather than paired alpha/beta receptors, were used to define clonotypes. After error correction, only a single occurrence was seen for over 95% of naive TCR sequences, so much steeper abundance distributions were produced than in memory subsets. RNA-based TCR counts may be affected by expression changes linked to T cell activation and differentiation. The repertoire findings for the naive and memory subsets could not be validated against a ground truth, as none was available.

This clonotype was seen many times. What this receptor recognizes is not known. It has no much larger one-base neighbor in the sample; base qualities were not kept. From cysteine to phenylalanine, the CDR3 is 13 amino acids long. CDR3 DNA is the only sequence kept; it has 39 bases, read in frame from the first base. V is shortened by 4 bases, J by 4 bases, and the region joining them spans 11 bases. The germline V gene encodes CDR1 MDHEN and CDR2 SYDVKM. The method behind the library was UMI-ligation and nested PCR. The beta constant-region primer consisted of an equimolar mixture of two oligonucleotides that together covered TRBC1 and TRBC2. The ligated cDNA went through four rounds of PCR with nested alpha and beta constant-region primers together with the SP2 primer. A single-stranded oligonucleotide bearing the SP2 primer plus a 12-nucleotide UMI was ligated onto the 3' end of the cDNA by T4 RNA ligase 1. The ligation reaction was incubated at 16°C for roughly 18-25 hours. PCR2 was typically performed as a SYBR Green qPCR and was stopped at a predetermined threshold so that over-amplification was prevented. Every purification after the first one was done using Agencourt AMPure XP magnetic beads. Libraries were quantified by Qubit and checked on a TapeStation, where a main peak was expected near 650 bp. Sequencing of the pooled libraries was done on an Illumina MiSeq using v2 2x251 paired-end kits, which typically yielded roughly 0.9-2.2 million reads per sample. Libraries were pooled at about 3.7 nM per sample, and about 4.5-7.5% PhiX was added to improve cluster recognition. The authors' pipeline ran thus. Using tag matching that tolerated one base-pair mismatch, Decombinator assigned V and J genes to FASTQ reads that had been processed by Demultiplexor. By using UMIs, Collapsinator corrected both sequencing errors and the frequency errors caused by PCR heterogeneity. TCRs were translated and CDR3s were extracted from the conserved cysteine to the FGXG phenylalanine by CDR3Translator, with non-productive sequences being flagged. Repertoires were subsampled to equal numbers of UMI-defined TCRs before Gini, Shannon entropy and inverse Simpson indices were calculated. Power-law fits to clonotype abundance distributions were performed by maximum likelihood within the linear range. For one naive CD8 sample, the pipeline and MIGEC produced similar UMI counts, unique TCR numbers and clonal distributions. In one analysis, naive TCRs also found in any memory subset of the same donor were removed from the naive repertoire. The repertoires were searched for 7,000 to 8,000 CMV-associated CDR3 sequences that had been compiled from VDJdb and a published dataset. TCRdb ran its own pipeline on the public reads, namely fastp trimming at Q25 and MiXCR clone calling, and kept in-frame beta chains. Rows matching on CDR3 protein sequence are summarized as one entry with the most common DNA and genes. The V and J calls here are based on TCRdb, not the publication. This sample holds 80,000 to 95,000 distinct CDR3 sequences; about 10% were observed only once. Jointly, the top ten make up 1.2% of the sample.

From the second PCR step on, the TCR alpha and beta chain libraries were amplified in separate reactions. CMV status of each donor was established by measuring IFNgamma production from CD4+ T cells after fresh PBMCs were stimulated overnight with CMV viral lysate. CD4 T cells were positively selected using Miltenyi beads, after which CD8 T cells were positively selected from the CD4-negative fraction. Cells stained for CD3, CD4, CD8, CD45RA, CD27 and a live/dead dye were sorted on a BD Aria II into four subsets by CD45RA and CD27. Three healthy volunteers provided blood, and each donor's sample was split into CD4 and CD8 T cells and then further divided into four differentiation subsets. Around 0.11 L of peripheral blood was collected from each donor, and PBMC were isolated from the blood using Ficoll-Paque PLUS density-gradient centrifugation. The sorted cells were lysed in RLT buffer, after which RNA was extracted using a Qiagen RNeasy kit and kept at -80 degrees C.

The chain is made from TRBV28 and TRBJ2-7, with the D gene uncertain. The sample comprised naive CD8+ T cells from blood. The sample's cell subset or site, from its label and the paper: naive T cells, CD45RA high CD27+. The source of this sequence is a human donor in good health. CDR3 loop: CASSYQARYEQYF. The DNA sequence is TGTGCCAGCAGTTACCAGGCCCGTTACGAGCAGTACTTC.